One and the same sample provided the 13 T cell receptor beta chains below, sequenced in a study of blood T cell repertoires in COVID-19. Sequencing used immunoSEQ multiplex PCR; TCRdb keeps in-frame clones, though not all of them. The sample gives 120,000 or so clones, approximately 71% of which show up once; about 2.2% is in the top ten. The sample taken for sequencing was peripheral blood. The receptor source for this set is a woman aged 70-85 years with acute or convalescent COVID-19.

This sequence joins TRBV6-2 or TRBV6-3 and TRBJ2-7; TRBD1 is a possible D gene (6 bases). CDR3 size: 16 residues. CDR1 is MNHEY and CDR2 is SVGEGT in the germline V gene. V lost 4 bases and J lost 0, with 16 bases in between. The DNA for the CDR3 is TGTGCCAGCAGTTCCCTGCTACAGGGTAGCTCCTACGAGCAGTACTTC. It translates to CASSSLLQGSSYEQYF.

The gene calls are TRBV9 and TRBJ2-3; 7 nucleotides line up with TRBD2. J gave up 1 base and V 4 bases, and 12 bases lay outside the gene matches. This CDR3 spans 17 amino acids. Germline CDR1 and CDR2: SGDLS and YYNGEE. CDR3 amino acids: CASSPRWGGERTDTQYF. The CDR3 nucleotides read TGTGCCAGCAGCCCACGATGGGGGGGGGAACGCACAGATACGCAGTATTTT.

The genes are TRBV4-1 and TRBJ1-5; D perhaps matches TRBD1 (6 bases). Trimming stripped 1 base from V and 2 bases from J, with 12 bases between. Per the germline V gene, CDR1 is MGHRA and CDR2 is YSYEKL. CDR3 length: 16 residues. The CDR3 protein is CASSQAGVGRNQPQHF. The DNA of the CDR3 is TGCGCCAGCAGCCAAGCAGGGGTAGGTCGCAATCAGCCCCAGCATTTT.

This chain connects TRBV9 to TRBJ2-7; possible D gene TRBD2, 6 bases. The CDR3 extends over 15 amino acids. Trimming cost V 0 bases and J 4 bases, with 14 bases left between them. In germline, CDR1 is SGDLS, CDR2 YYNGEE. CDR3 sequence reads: CASSVEGGARYEQYF. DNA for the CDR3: TGTGCCAGCAGCGTAGAAGGAGGGGCACGGTACGAGCAGTACTTC.

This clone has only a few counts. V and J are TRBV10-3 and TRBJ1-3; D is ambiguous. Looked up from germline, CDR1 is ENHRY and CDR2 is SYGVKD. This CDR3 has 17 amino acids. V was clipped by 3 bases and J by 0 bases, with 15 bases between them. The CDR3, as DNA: TGTGCCATCAGTGAAAAAGGAGTTGCAAGCTCTGGAAACACCATATATTTT. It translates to CAISEKGVASSGNTIYF.

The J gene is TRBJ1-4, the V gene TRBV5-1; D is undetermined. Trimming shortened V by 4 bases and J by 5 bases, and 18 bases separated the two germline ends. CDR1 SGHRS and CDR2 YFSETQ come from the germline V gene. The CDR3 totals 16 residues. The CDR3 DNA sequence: TGCGCCAGCAGCCCCAAGGGTACTGGGAGGAATGAAAAACTGTTTTTT. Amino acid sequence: CASSPKGTGRNEKLFF. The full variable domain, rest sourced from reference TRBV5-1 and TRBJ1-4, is KAGVTQTPRYLIKTRGQQVTLSCSPISGHRSVSWYQQTPGQGLQFLFEYFSETQRNKGNFPGRFSGRQFSNSRSEMNVSTLELGDSALYLCASSPKGTGRNEKLFFGSGTQLSVL.

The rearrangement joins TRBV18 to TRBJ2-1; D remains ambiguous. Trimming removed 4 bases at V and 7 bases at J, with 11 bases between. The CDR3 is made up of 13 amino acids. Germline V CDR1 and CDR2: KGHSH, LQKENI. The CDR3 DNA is TGTGCCAGCTCACAAATTGCGAGTAATGAGCAGTTCTTC. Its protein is CASSQIASNEQFF.

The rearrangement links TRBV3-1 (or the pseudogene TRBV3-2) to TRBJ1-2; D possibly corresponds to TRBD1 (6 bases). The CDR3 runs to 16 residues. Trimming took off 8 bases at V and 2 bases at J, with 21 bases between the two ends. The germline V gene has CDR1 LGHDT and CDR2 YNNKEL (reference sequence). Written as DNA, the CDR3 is TGTGCCAGCGGAGACCTAACGGGGACAACGAACTATGGCTACACCTTC. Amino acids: CASGDLTGTTNYGYTF.

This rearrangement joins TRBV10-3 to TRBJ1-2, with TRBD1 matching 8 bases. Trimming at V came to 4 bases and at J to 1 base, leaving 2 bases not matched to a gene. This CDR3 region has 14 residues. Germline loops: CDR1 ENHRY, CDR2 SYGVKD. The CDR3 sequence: CAISGDRYNYGYTF. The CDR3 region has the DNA TGTGCCATCAGTGGGGACAGGTATAACTATGGCTACACCTTC.

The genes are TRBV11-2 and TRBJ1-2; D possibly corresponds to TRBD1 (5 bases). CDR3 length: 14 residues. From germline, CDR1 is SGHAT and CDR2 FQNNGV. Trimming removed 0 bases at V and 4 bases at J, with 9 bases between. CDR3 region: CASSLDRGFYGYTF. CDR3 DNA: TGTGCCAGCAGCTTAGATAGGGGTTTCTATGGCTACACCTTC.

CDR3 bases: TGTGCCAGCAGCGAACAGGGGGGATCACCCCTCCACTTT. Translated: CASSEQGGSPLHF. The rearrangement uses TRBV12-3 or TRBV12-4 and TRBJ1-6; the match to TRBD1 covers 8 bases. The CDR3 is 13 amino acids. V trimming: 6 bases; J trimming: 10 bases; junction bases outside the gene matches: 5.

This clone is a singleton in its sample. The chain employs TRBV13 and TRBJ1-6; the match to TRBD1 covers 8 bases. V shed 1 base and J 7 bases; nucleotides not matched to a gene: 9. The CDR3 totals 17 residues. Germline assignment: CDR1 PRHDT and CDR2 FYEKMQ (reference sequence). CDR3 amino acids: CASSLAQGAMVNSPLHF. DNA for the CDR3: TGTGCCAGCAGCTTAGCCCAGGGGGCGATGGTGAATTCACCCCTCCACTTT.

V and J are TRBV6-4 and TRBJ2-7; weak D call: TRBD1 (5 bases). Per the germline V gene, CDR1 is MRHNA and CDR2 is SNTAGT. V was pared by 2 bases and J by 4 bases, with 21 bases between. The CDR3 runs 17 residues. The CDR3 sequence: CASSDPFSRVLGYEQYF. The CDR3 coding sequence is TGTGCCAGCAGTGACCCCTTCTCCAGGGTATTGGGGTACGAGCAGTACTTC.